This record looks at one TCR beta chain sequence and its context. Trimming took 5 bases from V and 1 from J, leaving 11 bases between them. The CDR3 consists of 14 residues. Germline lookup yields CDR1 SGHAT and CDR2 FQNNGV. Data came from immunoSEQ multiplex PCR; TCRdb stores just in-frame clones and leaves some out. Among just under 65,000 clones, under 90% were seen once, and the ten largest hold less than 2%. Both intraepithelial and lamina propria lymphocytes were released by processing graft tissue. The data were taken from a study of graft-versus-host responses after intestinal transplantation. Study information: Recipients uniformly received anti-thymocyte globulin induction, followed by tacrolimus and steroids for three to four years.

The genes are TRBV11-2 and TRBJ1-1, with unresolved D. The material was ileum tissue, obtained less than 400 days after transplant. This sequence originates from a human patient who received an intestinal transplant, so some T cells may come from the graft donor. The chain's CDR3 is CASSPSGGNTEAFF. In DNA form, the CDR3 reads TGTGCCAGCAGCCCCTCGGGAGGGAACACTGAAGCTTTCTTT.